The rows below give T cell receptor beta chains drawn from one sample of a study of a mutant IDH1 vaccine in newly diagnosed glioma. Clones were sequenced by immunoSEQ multiplex PCR, and TCRdb holds only the in-frame ones, with some missing. The sample holds nearly 15,000 clones, around 89% seen once. The specimen was PBMCs, collected from a glioma patient treated with radiotherapy, temozolomide or both. The source of these receptors is a woman aged 35 to 49 with glioma. Some clones in this sample may be carry-over from other donors' samples. CDR3s include the opening cysteine and the closing phenylalanine or tryptophan. Each record gives: J gene, V gene, clone size, D gene, CDR3 protein, CDR3 DNA. A D gene is named only where the DNA matches it firmly. Some rows have no size entry. The others give once, few or many, or a class for an expanded clone.

>TRBJ1-2|TRBV14|.|.
CASSQGIYGYTF
TGTGCCAGCAGCCAGGGGATCTATGGCTACACCTTC
>TRBJ2-7|TRBV9|.|.
CASSDEGGAQHEQYF
TGTGCCAGCAGCGACGAAGGGGGAGCGCAGCACGAGCAGTACTTC
>TRBJ2-2|TRBV6-4|.|.
CASSDSIDTGELFF
TGTGCCAGCAGTGACTCGATAGACACCGGGGAGCTGTTTTTT
>TRBJ1-6|TRBV5-1|.|.
CASSLATLGLADSPLHF
TGCGCCAGCAGCTTGGCCACGTTAGGCTTGGCGGATTCACCCCTCCACTTT
>TRBJ2-2|TRBV2|.|TRBD1
CASNPRGQGATGELFF
TGTGCCAGCAACCCCCGGGGACAGGGGGCCACCGGGGAGCTGTTTTTT
>TRBJ2-7|TRBV28|.|.
CASNRGSYEQYF
TGTGCCAGCAATAGGGGCTCGTACGAGCAGTACTTC
>TRBJ1-5|TRBV28|.|.
CASSAIRLREKRGNQPQHF
TGTGCCAGCAGTGCTATCCGCCTCAGGGAGAAGAGGGGCAATCAGCCCCAGCATTTT
>TRBJ2-7|TRBV14|.|TRBD2
CASSQMGGTEQYF
TGTGCCAGCAGCCAGATGGGGGGGACCGAGCAGTACTTC
>TRBJ2-3|TRBV7-9|.|TRBD2
CASSLTGGADTQYF
TGTGCCAGCAGCTTAACGGGAGGGGCAGATACGCAGTATTTT
>TRBJ2-3|TRBV18|.|TRBD2
CASSPPPTSGRSTDTQYF
TGTGCCAGCTCACCACCCCCGACTAGCGGGAGAAGCACAGATACGCAGTATTTT
>TRBJ2-7|TRBV4-1|once|TRBD2
CASSPKGGLGDEQYF
TGCGCCAGCAGCCCAAAGGGAGGGCTAGGGGACGAGCAGTACTTC
>TRBJ2-2|TRBV2|.|TRBD1
CASKGQGNTGELFF
TGTGCCAGCAAGGGACAGGGGAACACCGGGGAGCTGTTTTTT
>TRBJ1-5|TRBV19|.|.
CASSMAGGSNQPQHF
TGTGCCAGTAGTATGGCTGGGGGTAGCAATCAGCCCCAGCATTTT
>TRBJ1-2|TRBV6-6|.|TRBD1
CASSSQGANYGYTF
TGTGCCAGCAGTTCTCAGGGGGCGAACTATGGCTACACCTTC
>TRBJ1-2|TRBV21-1|.|.
CASSSGPGGPVRLNYGYTF
TGTGCCAGCTCCTCGGGCCCAGGGGGCCCCGTTCGACTTAACTATGGCTACACCTTC
>TRBJ2-1|TRBV30|.|.
CAWSPPGSWRNEQFF
TGTGCCTGGAGTCCCCCGGGCAGTTGGAGAAATGAGCAGTTCTTC
>TRBJ2-1|TRBV4-2|.|.
CASSQDLNLYNEQFF
TGTGCCAGCAGCCAAGATCTGAACCTATACAATGAGCAGTTCTTC
>TRBJ2-3|TRBV9|.|TRBD1
CASSVGPHRGTDTQYF
TGTGCCAGCAGCGTAGGCCCCCACAGGGGAACAGATACGCAGTATTTT
>TRBJ2-1|TRBV28|.|.
CASSLSATATSTALGQFF
TGTGCCAGCAGTTTATCGGCTACGGCCACCTCTACCGCATTAGGCCAGTTCTTC
>TRBJ1-5|TRBV30|.|.
CAWSGLNPNQPQHF
TGTGCCTGGAGTGGCTTGAATCCCAATCAGCCCCAGCATTTT
>TRBJ1-1|TRBV30|few|.
CAWTGISANTEAFF
TGTGCCTGGACAGGGATAAGTGCGAACACTGAAGCTTTCTTT
>TRBJ1-1|TRBV4-2|.|.
CASSPFARGVGNTEAFF
TGTGCCAGCAGCCCCTTCGCCCGGGGAGTGGGGAACACTGAAGCTTTCTTT
>TRBJ1-3|TRBV10-3|.|TRBD1
CATGTVGNTIYF
TGTGCCACGGGGACAGTCGGAAACACCATATATTTT
>TRBJ1-1|TRBV5-1|.|TRBD1
CASREGARTEAFF
TGCGCCAGCAGGGAGGGGGCGCGTACTGAAGCTTTCTTT
>TRBJ2-5|TRBV27|.|.
CASSLLGSQETQYF
TGTGCCAGCAGTTTACTTGGCAGCCAAGAGACCCAGTACTTC
>TRBJ2-1|TRBV7-9|once|TRBD2
CASSLVAGLAYNEQFF
TGTGCCAGCAGCTTAGTGGCTGGACTAGCCTACAATGAGCAGTTCTTC
>TRBJ1-1|TRBV2|once|.
CASSGDGGPEAFF
TGTGCCAGCAGTGGGGACGGTGGGCCTGAAGCTTTCTTT
>TRBJ1-5|TRBV19|.|.
CASSILGREHQPQHF
TGTGCCAGTAGTATTTTAGGCAGGGAACATCAGCCCCAGCATTTT
>TRBJ1-1|TRBV7-3|.|TRBD1
CASSLDRGMVAFF
TGTGCCAGCAGCTTAGACAGGGGGATGGTCGCTTTCTTT
>TRBJ2-3|TRBV10-3|.|.
CAPVWCVGTDTQYF
TGTGCCCCCGTATGGTGTGTAGGGACAGATACGCAGTATTTT
>TRBJ2-7|TRBV29-1|.|.
CSVETGTYEQYF
TGCAGCGTTGAAACAGGGACCTACGAGCAGTACTTC
>TRBJ2-7|TRBV6-6|.|.
CASSYNQGKLYEQYF
TGTGCCAGCAGTTATAACCAGGGAAAATTGTACGAGCAGTACTTC
>TRBJ2-1|TRBV6-5|.|.
CASWGRYNEQFF
TGTGCCAGCTGGGGACGTTACAATGAGCAGTTCTTC
>TRBJ2-4|TRBV7-9|.|TRBD1
CASSLGQGGNIQYF
TGTGCCAGCAGCTTGGGACAGGGGGGAAACATTCAGTACTTC
>TRBJ2-3|TRBV9|.|.
CASSVGNPRVTDTQYF
TGTGCCAGCAGCGTAGGAAACCCGAGGGTCACAGATACGCAGTATTTT
>TRBJ1-1|TRBV2|.|.
CASSEGTRFGAFF
TGTGCCAGCAGTGAAGGGACCCGATTTGGAGCTTTCTTT
>TRBJ1-6|TRBV2|.|.
CASSTENNSPLHF
TGTGCCAGCAGTACTGAAAATAATTCACCCCTCCACTTT
>TRBJ2-1|TRBV4-1|.|TRBD2
CASSLTSGTGNEQFF
TGCGCCAGCAGCCTGACTAGCGGGACGGGTAATGAGCAGTTCTTC
>TRBJ1-1|TRBV27|.|.
CASRILGNTEAFF
TGTGCCAGCAGAATACTCGGGAACACTGAAGCTTTCTTT
>TRBJ2-1|TRBV5-1|.|.
CASSLETAYNEQFF
TGCGCCAGCAGCTTGGAGACAGCCTACAATGAGCAGTTCTTC
>TRBJ1-6|TRBV18|.|.
CASSPNGASLNSPLHF
TGTGCCAGCTCACCAAATGGGGCATCCCTAAATTCACCCCTCCACTTT
>TRBJ2-5|TRBV30|.|.
CAWSGQQETQYF
TGTGCCTGGAGCGGACAGCAAGAGACCCAGTACTTC